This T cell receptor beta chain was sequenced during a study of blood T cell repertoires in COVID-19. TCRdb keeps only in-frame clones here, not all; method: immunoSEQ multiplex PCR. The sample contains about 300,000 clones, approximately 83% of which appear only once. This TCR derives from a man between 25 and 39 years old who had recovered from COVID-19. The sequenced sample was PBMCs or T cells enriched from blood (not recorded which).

This CDR3 reads CASSLISGALREQYF. For the CDR3, the DNA is TGCGCCAGCAGCTTGATATCAGGGGCCCTTCGCGAGCAGTACTTC. J is TRBJ2-7 and V is TRBV5-1, with D perhaps matching TRBD1 (6 bases). The V gene's germline CDR1 is SGHRS and CDR2 YFSETQ. This CDR3 is 15 amino acids long. V lost 1 base and J 6 bases, leaving 17 bases between the germline ends.